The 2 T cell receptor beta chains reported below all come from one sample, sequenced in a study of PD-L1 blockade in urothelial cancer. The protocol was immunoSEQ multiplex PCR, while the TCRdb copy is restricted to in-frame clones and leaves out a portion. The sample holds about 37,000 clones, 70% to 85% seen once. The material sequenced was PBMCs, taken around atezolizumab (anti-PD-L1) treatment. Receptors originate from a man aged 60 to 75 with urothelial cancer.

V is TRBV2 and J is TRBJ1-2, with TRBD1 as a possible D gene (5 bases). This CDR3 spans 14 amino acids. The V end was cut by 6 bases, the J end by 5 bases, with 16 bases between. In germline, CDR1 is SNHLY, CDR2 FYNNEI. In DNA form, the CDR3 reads TGTGCCAGCAGCGGAGACAGTCGTACTTATGGCTACACCTTC. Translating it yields CASSGDSRTYGYTF.

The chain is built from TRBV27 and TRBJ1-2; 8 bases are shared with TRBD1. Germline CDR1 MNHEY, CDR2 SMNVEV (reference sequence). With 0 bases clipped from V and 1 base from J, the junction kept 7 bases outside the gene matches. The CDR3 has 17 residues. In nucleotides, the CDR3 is TGTGCCAGCAGTTTATCGATAGGGACAGGAGTTAACTATGGCTACACCTTC. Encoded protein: CASSLSIGTGVNYGYTF.